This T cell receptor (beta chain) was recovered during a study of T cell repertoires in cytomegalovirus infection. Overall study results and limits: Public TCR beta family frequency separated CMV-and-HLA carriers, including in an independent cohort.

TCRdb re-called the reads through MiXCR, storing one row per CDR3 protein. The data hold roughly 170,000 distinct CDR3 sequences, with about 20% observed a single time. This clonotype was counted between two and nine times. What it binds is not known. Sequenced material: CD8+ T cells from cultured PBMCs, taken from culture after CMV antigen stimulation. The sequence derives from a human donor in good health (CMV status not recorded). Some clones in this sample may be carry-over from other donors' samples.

For the CDR3, the DNA is TGCGCCAGCAATCCAGGGGGCATGAACACTGAAGCTTTCTTT. Translation: CASNPGGMNTEAFF. The J gene is TRBJ1-1, the V gene TRBV4-1; TRBD1 agrees at 8 bases. J gave up 0 bases and V 7 bases, and 4 bases lay outside the gene matches. The CDR3 spans 14 residues. CDR1 and CDR2 (germline): MGHRA, YSYEKL.